This T cell receptor beta chain was retrieved from a study of blood T cell repertoires in COVID-19 (TCRdb year 2020). With regard to the full study: Samples from collaborators originated in the United States, Italy and Spain and spanned both the acute and convalescent phases of COVID-19. Subjects who had been exposed to COVID-19, were actively infected with it, or had recovered from it provided the deeply sampled blood TCRbeta repertoires that made up the dataset. The sample metadata nearly always contained a de-identified subject ID, COVID-19 status, age in years and sex. The material from the prospective study consisted of cDNA or gDNA derived from T cells, B-cell-depleted T cells, or PBMCs. The repertoires were released in a freely available public database intended as a resource for research on the immune response to SARS-CoV-2. HLA class I and class II types, where available, came from metadata supplied by the sample provider rather than from assay-based typing. The samples were drawn from two sources: the first 160 participants of the ongoing ImmuneRACE study, and 1,254 subjects contributed by 6 global collaborators.

TCRbeta CDR3 regions were amplified from genomic DNA using the immunoSEQ Assay, a bias-controlled multiplex PCR. The original pipeline was this. Within the assay, amplification of reference gene primers was used to estimate how many nucleated cells each sample contained. To quantify the absolute abundance of each unique TCRbeta CDR3 rearrangement, sequence reads were collapsed and filtered. For each sample, productive Simpson clonality was calculated as the square root of Simpson's diversity index across productive rearrangements. Not all clones reach the TCRdb copy of this immuneACCESS table, which keeps in-frame sequences only. Checked studies attribute under half of the gap to unresolved V genes and leave the rest unexplained. The V and J calls and clone size come from that table; D and trimming were worked out from the DNA. This sample gives approximately 140,000 clones in total; 75% to 90% of them show up just once. The biggest ten clones account for approximately 4.3% of the sample.

Ends trimmed: V by 0 bases, J by 5 bases; bases unmatched to a gene: 7. The germline V gene provides CDR1 LGHNT and CDR2 FRNRAP. Its CDR3 holds 17 amino acids, cysteine through phenylalanine. The DNA shown is the 51-base CDR3, in frame from base 1. Participants in the prospective study were enrolled through a virtual design, were aged roughly 18 to 90 years, and lived in roughly 26 United States geographic areas. Cohort assignment in the prospective study relied on participant-reported clinical history from a screening survey and a study questionnaire. A participant counted as exposed if, within 2 weeks of entering the study, that participant had been in contact with someone who had a PCR-confirmed or clinician-diagnosed COVID-19 case. Each participant in the prospective study had whole blood, serum and a nasopharyngeal or oropharyngeal swab collected by mobile phlebotomists. Participants in the prospective study had the option to provide additional blood draws and questionnaires over a roughly 2-month period. Blood samples from the prospective study were shipped frozen or at room temperature prior to DNA extraction.

Comments on this clone: The clone's antigen remains unknown. No much larger clonotype is one base removed from it; base qualities were not supplied.

The study at large found these results: Clinical and demographic metadata were provided uncurated, with the amount varying by source and participant.

The sample consisted of PBMCs or T cells enriched from blood (not recorded which). This receptor was obtained from a middle-aged woman who had been exposed to COVID-19. The sequence joins TRBV12-5 to TRBJ2-1; a stretch of 10 junction bases matches TRBD2. The bases are TGTGCTAGTGGTTTGGTACCCAGAGCGGGAGGGAACAATGAGCAGTTCTTC. Its coded protein is CASGLVPRAGGNNEQFF.